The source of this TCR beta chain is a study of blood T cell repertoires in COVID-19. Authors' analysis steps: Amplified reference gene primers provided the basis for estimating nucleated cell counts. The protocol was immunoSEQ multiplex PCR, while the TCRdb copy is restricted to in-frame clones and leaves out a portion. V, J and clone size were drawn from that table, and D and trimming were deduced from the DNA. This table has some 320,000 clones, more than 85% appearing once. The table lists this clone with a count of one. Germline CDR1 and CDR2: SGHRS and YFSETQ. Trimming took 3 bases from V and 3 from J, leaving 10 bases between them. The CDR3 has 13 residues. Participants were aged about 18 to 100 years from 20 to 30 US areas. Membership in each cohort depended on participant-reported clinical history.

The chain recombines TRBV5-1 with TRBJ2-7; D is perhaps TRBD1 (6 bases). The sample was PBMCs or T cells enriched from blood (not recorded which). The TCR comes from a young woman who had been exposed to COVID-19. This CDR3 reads CASSSTGYYEQYF. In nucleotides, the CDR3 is TGCGCCAGCAGCTCGACAGGATACTACGAGCAGTACTTC.